This TCR beta chain was observed in a study of CD8 T cells in ankylosing spondylitis. From germline, CDR1 is LGHNA and CDR2 YNFKEQ. J gave up 3 bases and V 0 bases, and 9 bases lay outside the gene matches. The CDR3 has 18 residues. Study-wide points: Disease-linked clones reportedly concentrated significantly in matched ankylosing spondylitis synovial fluid.

This clonotype was picked up many times. What it binds is not known. TCRdb called the 5' RACE reads again in MiXCR, with one record for every CDR3 protein. Of 80,000 to 100,000 distinct CDR3 sequences listed, about 9% are singletons. Sequenced material: blood, either unsorted or a sorted T cell fraction (not recorded which). The chain couples TRBV4-2 to TRBJ2-3; 10 nucleotides agree with TRBD2. This TCR was recovered from a male donor with ankylosing spondylitis or in good health (not recorded which). Here the CDR3 DNA reads TGTGCCAGCAGCCAAGAATTGTCTAGCGGGGGTTGGACAGATACGCAGTATTTT. Its translation: CASSQELSSGGWTDTQYF.